This T cell receptor (beta chain) is drawn from a study of CD8+CD57+ T cells in acquired aplastic anemia. Study overall: Sorted CD4+ plus CD8+ cells gave DNA averaging about 3 ug.

Study-wide points: CD8+ Simpson's diversity showed no significant patient-control difference.

CDR3 and TCR beta VDJ profiling relied on a genomic DNA template. A single record per CDR3 protein comes from TCRdb applying MiXCR to the reads. The sample has 120,000 or so distinct CDR3 sequences, about 40% seen once. CDR1 and CDR2 (germline): DFQATT, SNEGSKA (reference sequence). Trimming left V 5 bases short and J 0 bases short, with 12 bases between. This CDR3 region has 14 residues. Regarding this clonotype: Its antigen is not identified.

Patients picked for sequencing had shown CD8+CD57+ cell expansion detected by flow cytometry. The cohort consisted entirely of patients having severe acquired aplastic anemia. The V and J genes are TRBV20-1 and TRBJ2-3, with D uncertain. Input material: sorted CD4+, CD8+, or CD8+CD57+ T cells (not recorded which) from PBMCs. The sequence derives from a human donor with aplastic anemia. CDR3 sequence (DNA): TGCAGTGCTGGCTCCTTATCGAGCACAGATACGCAGTATTTT. As protein: CSAGSLSSTDTQYF.